The text below deals with one T cell receptor (beta chain). This sample was included in a study of blood T cell repertoires in COVID-19. Turning to the study itself: The United States, Italy and Spain were the sources of the acute and convalescent COVID-19 samples. From T cells, B-cell-depleted T cells, or PBMCs came the material, which was cDNA or gDNA.

Methods used by the authors: Estimation of nucleated cell counts relied on the amplification of reference gene primers. Only in-frame clones appear in the TCRdb table, and some are missing; sequencing was by immunoSEQ multiplex PCR. Clonal size and the V and J genes are those of that table, whereas D and trimming came from the DNA. Of about 280,000 clones in the sample, about 82% were seen once. V was shortened by 0 bases and J by 6 bases, with 12 bases between the two germline ends. The CDR3 consists of 14 residues. The V gene's germline CDR1 is LNHNV and CDR2 YYDKDF (reference sequence). The sample taken for sequencing was peripheral blood. The chain is built from TRBV15 and TRBJ2-7; TRBD2 is a possible D gene (5 bases). The clonotype comes from a man aged 45-65 years with active or convalescent COVID-19. CDR3 protein: CATSRDLSGIEQYF. The CDR3 bases are TGTGCCACCAGCAGAGATCTTTCCGGGATCGAGCAGTACTTC.